Listed here is a single T cell receptor (beta chain). Its antigen remains unknown. The V end was cut by 0 bases, the J end by 14 bases, with 15 bases between. The CDR3 extends over 13 amino acids. Germline-derived CDR1 and CDR2 are SGDLS and YYNGEE. The data were obtained in a study of CD8+ T cells in alopecia areata. Study-wide context: Treated patients swallowed 5 to 10 mg of oral tofacitinib twice daily. Treatment ran 6 to 18 months, with 6 months of follow-up afterward. Study results and limitations: When scalp samples are sequenced, resident alphabeta T cells of normal skin are also captured.

Extracted RNA was reverse transcribed, and the resulting cDNA served as sequencing template. Profiling relied on immunoSEQ multiplex PCR, and the TCRdb table lists in-frame clones only, not all of them. The table shows about 210,000 clones, with around three fifths occurring only once. As to treatment: oral pan-JAK inhibitor, 5-10 mg twice daily. The source material was CD4+ T cells sorted from blood, sampled at week 4, from a patient treated with tofacitinib. The TCR originated in a human donor with alopecia areata. The V and J genes are TRBV9 and TRBJ2-1; tentative D call: TRBD2 (5 bases). The CDR3 loop reads CASSVALRTGKFF. In DNA, the CDR3 is TGTGCCAGCAGCGTAGCTCTTCGGACTGGCAAGTTCTTC.